These 20 T cell receptor beta chains came from one sample sequenced in a study of blood T cell repertoires in COVID-19. Using immunoSEQ multiplex PCR, the repertoire was profiled, and TCRdb retains in-frame clones only, with some absent. The sample holds about 270,000 clones; approximately 86% are singletons and the top ten take 2.6%. The sample was PBMCs or T cells enriched from blood (not recorded which). The receptor source for this set is a woman under 30 who had recovered from COVID-19.

The rearrangement uses TRBV6-1 and TRBJ2-1; weak D call: TRBD2 (5 bases). Germline loops: CDR1 MNHNS, CDR2 SASEGT. V lost 2 bases to trimming and J lost 13 bases, with 18 bases between them. The CDR3 contains 14 residues. The CDR3 DNA sequence: TGTGCCAGCAGTGAACTTAGCGTGGTACCCCTTCAGTTCTTC. Translating it yields CASSELSVVPLQFF.

V gene TRBV3-1 (or the pseudogene TRBV3-2) combines with J gene TRBJ2-3; 8 bases are shared with TRBD2. Germline CDR1 and CDR2: LGHDT and YNNKEL (reference sequence). The CDR3 is 16 amino acids. The ends lost 2 bases at V and 3 bases at J; junction bases unmatched: 7. The CDR3 here is CASSQRGGRLTDTQYF. CDR3 bases: TGTGCCAGCAGCCAACGGGGGGGCCGGTTGACAGATACGCAGTATTTT.

V is TRBV24-1 and J is TRBJ1-2, with D perhaps TRBD1 (6 bases). Germline CDR1 reads KGHDR; CDR2 reads SFDVKD. The CDR3 length is 14 residues. Trimming removed 2 bases from V and 4 bases from J, with 10 bases in between. Here the CDR3 DNA reads TGTGCCACCAGTGATTCGGACAGATTCTATGGCTACACCTTC. Translated: CATSDSDRFYGYTF.

The genes are TRBV12-1 and TRBJ1-1. TRBV12-1 is a pseudogene. This CDR3 contains 14 residues. CDR3 protein: CASRQGRVITEAFF. The CDR3 DNA reads TGTGCCAGCAGGCAGGGGAGGGTAATCACTGAAGCTTTCTTT.

The V gene is TRBV5-1, the J gene TRBJ2-7; 7 bases agree with TRBD1. This CDR3 has 12 amino acids. Trimming took 4 bases from V and 4 from J; bases not matched to a gene: 2. CDR1 is SGHRS, CDR2 YFSETQ, per germline. CDR3 amino acids: CASSVTGYEQYF. DNA of the CDR3: TGCGCCAGCAGCGTGACAGGGTACGAGCAGTACTTC.

Only one count was recorded for this clone. The V call is TRBV7-2, the J call TRBJ1-2; D is ambiguous. CDR1 and CDR2 from the germline V gene are SGHTA and FQGNSA. V was trimmed by 5 bases and J by 8 bases, leaving 15 bases between them. The CDR3 sequence is 13 residues long. CDR3 sequence (DNA): TGTGCCAGCAGCCTACCACAAAGCAGGGGCTACACCTTC. It encodes CASSLPQSRGYTF. Complete variable domain (other parts from reference TRBV7-2 and TRBJ1-2): GAGVSQSPSNKVTEKGKDVELRCDPISGHTALYWYRQSLGQGLEFLIYFQGNSAPDKSGLPSDRFSAERTGGSVSTLTIQRTQQEDSAVYLCASSLPQSRGYTFGSGTRLTVV.

The chain links TRBV7-9 to TRBJ1-3, with 7 positions matching TRBD1. From germline, CDR1 is SEHNR and CDR2 FQNEAQ (reference sequence). Trimming at V came to 2 bases and at J to 0 bases, leaving 4 bases not matched to a gene. The CDR3 is 16 residues long. CDR3 coding DNA: TGTGCCAGCAGCTTAACACAGGGGACCTCTGGAAACACCATATATTTT. Translated, it gives CASSLTQGTSGNTIYF.

V gene TRBV28 combines with J gene TRBJ2-1; 10 bases match TRBD1. Germline V CDR1 and CDR2: MDHEN, SYDVKM. CDR3 size: 15 residues. V was clipped by 6 bases and J by 3 bases; unmatched bases: 5. CDR3 bases: TGTGCCAGCAGATTGGACAGGGGGGGCTACAATGAGCAGTTCTTC. It codes for CASRLDRGGYNEQFF.

CDR3 amino acids: CASRLGGGYEQYF. The CDR3 DNA is TGTGCCAGCAGGTTGGGAGGGGGTTACGAGCAGTACTTC. The V call is TRBV6-5, the J call TRBJ2-7, with D possibly being TRBD2 (7 bases). The germline CDR1 and CDR2 sequences are MNHEY and SVGAGI. Between the trimmed V and J ends, which lost 6 bases and 4 bases, there was a span of 13 bases. This CDR3 is 13 amino acids long.

The J gene is TRBJ2-7, the V gene TRBV5-1; 7 bases map to TRBD1. V lost 4 bases, J lost 6 bases, and 10 bases stayed unmatched. The CDR3 spans 14 residues. Per the germline V gene, CDR1 is SGHRS and CDR2 is YFSETQ. The CDR3 spells CASSQDRQGFEQYF. DNA for the CDR3: TGCGCCAGCAGCCAAGATAGACAGGGCTTCGAGCAGTACTTC.

The V gene is TRBV28, the J gene TRBJ1-5; possible D gene TRBD1, 5 bases. The CDR3 contains 14 residues. Deletions cut 2 bases from V and 6 bases from J, with 11 bases between. Germline V lookup: CDR1 MDHEN, CDR2 SYDVKM. The CDR3, as DNA: TGTGCCAGCAGTTTAAAGGGGCTGAGTCAGCCCCAGCATTTT. This gives the protein CASSLKGLSQPQHF.

V is TRBV18 and J is TRBJ1-3, with D unclear. Per germline, CDR1 KGHSH and CDR2 LQKENI. Trimming pared 8 bases from V and 2 bases from J, leaving 16 bases between. The CDR3 is made up of 15 amino acids. The CDR3 region has the DNA TGTGCCAGCCAACCCGGGAGAGCTACTGGAAACACCATATATTTT. Protein: CASQPGRATGNTIYF. Variable domain in full (rest from reference TRBV18 and TRBJ1-3): NAGVMQNPRHLVRRRGQEARLRCSPMKGHSHVYWYRQLPEEGLKFMVYLQKENIIDESGMPKERFSAEFPKEGPSILRIQQVVRGDSAAYFCASQPGRATGNTIYFGEGSWLTVV.

The rearrangement joins TRBV15 to TRBJ2-1; TRBD2 might be the D (6 bases). V shed 1 base and J shed 6 bases, with 13 bases lying between them. The germline gives CDR1 LNHNV, CDR2 YYDKDF (reference sequence). The CDR3 extends over 15 amino acids. In DNA, the CDR3 is TGTGCCACCAGCAGAGCCCGGGAGCCAGGCAATGAGCAGTTCTTC. Protein product: CATSRAREPGNEQFF.

This clone was observed a few times. This chain uses TRBV5-1 with TRBJ1-6; weak D call: TRBD1 (5 bases). V lost 5 bases and J 6 bases, leaving 9 bases between the germline ends. Germline CDR1 reads SGHRS; CDR2 reads YFSETQ. This CDR3 comprises 13 residues. CDR3 region: CASSDSSNSPLHF. Here the CDR3 DNA reads TGCGCCAGCAGTGACAGCAGTAATTCACCCCTCCACTTT. The complete variable domain, with remaining parts taken from reference TRBV5-1 and TRBJ1-6, reads KAGVTQTPRYLIKTRGQQVTLSCSPISGHRSVSWYQQTPGQGLQFLFEYFSETQRNKGNFPGRFSGRQFSNSRSEMNVSTLELGDSALYLCASSDSSNSPLHFGNGTRLTVT.

V is TRBV29-1 and J is TRBJ1-1; no firm D call. Trimming cost V 0 bases and J 3 bases, with 17 bases left between them. The CDR3 runs to 16 residues. Germline V lookup: CDR1 SQVTM, CDR2 ANQGSEA. The CDR3, as DNA: TGCAGCGTTGAAGATCCCGACTGGAAGAAGCACACTGAAGCTTTCTTT. This gives the protein CSVEDPDWKKHTEAFF.

The chain joins TRBV5-4 to TRBJ2-1; D is uncertain. The CDR3 sequence is 14 residues long. Germline V gene data show CDR1 as SGHNT and CDR2 as YYREEE (reference sequence). Trimming pared 1 base from V and 7 bases from J, leaving 12 bases between. This chain's CDR3 is CASSLPPYYNEQFF. The CDR3 DNA follows: TGTGCCAGCAGCTTGCCGCCCTACTATAATGAGCAGTTCTTC.

V is TRBV4-1 and J is TRBJ2-7; D possibly corresponds to TRBD2 (6 bases). Per germline, CDR1 MGHRA and CDR2 YSYEKL. With 1 base removed from V and 0 bases from J, the gap between germline ends came to 13 bases. The CDR3 has 16 residues. The CDR3 sequence is CASSQVFRESSYEQYF. The CDR3, as DNA: TGCGCCAGCAGCCAAGTATTCCGGGAGAGCTCCTACGAGCAGTACTTC.

The chain carries TRBV5-1 and TRBJ2-5; 9 positions match TRBD1. The length of the CDR3 is 17 residues. J lost 4 bases, V lost 3 bases, and 13 bases had no gene match. Germline-derived CDR1 and CDR2 are SGHRS and YFSETQ. Written as DNA, the CDR3 is TGCGCCAGCAGCTCCGGACAGGGGTCCGGTGGCGGAGAGACCCAGTACTTC. It codes for CASSSGQGSGGGETQYF.

This clone was picked up a small number of times. J is TRBJ1-2 and V is TRBV5-1; tentatively, D is TRBD1 (6 bases). Germline values: CDR1 SGHRS, CDR2 YFSETQ. Trimming removed 4 bases at V and 8 bases at J, with 18 bases between. This CDR3 is 14 amino acids long. CDR3 sequence (DNA): TGCGCCAGCAGCCCCGCGCAGGGGATGGGCGGCTACACCTTC. Residues: CASSPAQGMGGYTF.

This chain uses TRBV5-4 with TRBJ1-4; D may be TRBD1 (6 bases). This CDR3 is built from 13 residues. Germline CDR1 is SGHNT and CDR2 is YYREEE (reference sequence). V was trimmed by 2 bases and J by 5 bases, leaving 7 bases between them. As DNA, the CDR3 is TGTGCCAGCAGCTTACAGGGAAATGAAAAACTGTTTTTT. As protein: CASSLQGNEKLFF.